The clone carrying this TCR beta chain was seen many times. This sample was taken from a study of molecular identifiers for immune sequencing clone quantification. MiXCR, applied by TCRdb to the PCR reads, yields one record per CDR3 protein. The data show tens of thousands of distinct CDR3 sequences, around 19% seen once. Naive CD8 T cell sorting was performed on the CD8+CD4-CCR7+CD45RA+ phenotype. Germline V gives CDR1 SNHLY, CDR2 FYNNEI. V lost 8 bases and J lost 3; bases outside the gene matches: 5. This CDR3 region has 14 residues. The sequence derives from a human donor in good health. Some libraries in this study had Jurkat cell RNA spiked in. The chain links TRBV2 to TRBJ1-5; 9 bases are a match to TRBD1. Sequenced sample: naive CD8+ T cells from blood, with Jurkat cell RNA spiked in. The subset here: FACS-sorted CD8+CD4-CCR7+CD45RA+ naive T cells. CDR3 sequence (DNA): TGTGCCAGCCGCCGGACAGGGGCCAATCAGCCCCAGCATTTT. This sequence encodes CASRRTGANQPQHF.